One TCR beta chain is described in this entry. The target antigen is unknown. Compared with germline, one end of the junction differs, possibly owing to a read error. For the second PCR, which ran for about 6 to 12 cycles, a sample-barcoded 5' primer and a J-beta primer mix were used. TCRdb re-analysed the 5' RACE reads in MiXCR, keeping a single row per CDR3 protein. The table shows more than 600,000 distinct CDR3 sequences, with 20% to 25% occurring only once. This sample is part of a study of blood T cells in healthy people across ages. Study information: The template switching approach captured approximately one barcoded beta molecule for every two T cells.

Regarding the study as a whole: Versus aged donors, long-lived donors had higher diversity and more naive CD4+ cells. It was found that TCR beta diversity correlated strongly with the percentage of naive T cells.

Germline assignment: CDR1 SGHAT and CDR2 FQNNGV. CDR3 length: 11 residues. This sample also belongs to another study, concerning T cells of mothers and their children. According to that study: Versus unrelated pairs, overlap was slightly higher in related mother-child pairs, without reaching significance.

The sequencing input was blood. The chain uses TRBV11-2 and TRBJ1-4, with a possible D match to TRBD1 (5 bases). This sequence was found in a boy under 18 in good health. CDR3 sequence reads: CASSFGGRVVF. For the CDR3, the DNA is TGTGCCAGCAGCTTCGGAGGCAGGGTGGTTTTT.